This is a list of T cell receptor beta chains from one sample in a study of CD8 T cells in ankylosing spondylitis. TCRdb passed the 5' RACE reads through MiXCR, listing each CDR3 protein once. The sample gives some 240,000 distinct CDR3 sequences, roughly a quarter of which show up once; less than 0.75% is in the top ten. Sequenced sample: blood, either unsorted or a sorted T cell fraction (not recorded which). The receptors shown here come from a male donor with ankylosing spondylitis or in good health (not recorded which). CDR3s leave out the opening cysteine and the closing phenylalanine or tryptophan. Expanded clones are given a class, and other clones once, few, many or no size at all.

clone size	V gene	CDR3 protein
.	TRBV7-2	ASSQDRVQDTQY
.	TRBV6-5	ASSYSKARGIQY
many	TRBV12-3/TRBV12-4	ASSIRQGNEQY
few	TRBV20-1	SAKPPLAGGPYEQF
few	TRBV7-7	ASSLAGRADGELF
many	TRBV5-6	ATRRTGKNVETQY
many	TRBV20-1	SARDPRVPPGTQY
.	TRBV20-1	SARDITGNYEQY
.	TRBV6-5	ASSSYGENTGELF
.	TRBV20-1	SAWWQYGYT
.	TRBV20-1	SASWWGSYNEQF
many	TRBV5-6	ASSLRAGVFRGYT
.	TRBV12-3/TRBV12-4	ASRILGYETQY
.	TRBV2	ASSGGTQETQY
.	TRBV6-5	ASSRDPETQY
few	TRBV12-3/TRBV12-4	ASSIRQGAREQY
.	TRBV9	ASSGEGGSYEQY
.	TRBV15	ATSNAGRGGYT
few	TRBV15	ATSRDPGGRETQY
.	TRBV29-1	SVDRRMGATEAF
.	TRBV30	AWSHLGGTQY
.	TRBV3-1	ASSRKPGTSVLQY